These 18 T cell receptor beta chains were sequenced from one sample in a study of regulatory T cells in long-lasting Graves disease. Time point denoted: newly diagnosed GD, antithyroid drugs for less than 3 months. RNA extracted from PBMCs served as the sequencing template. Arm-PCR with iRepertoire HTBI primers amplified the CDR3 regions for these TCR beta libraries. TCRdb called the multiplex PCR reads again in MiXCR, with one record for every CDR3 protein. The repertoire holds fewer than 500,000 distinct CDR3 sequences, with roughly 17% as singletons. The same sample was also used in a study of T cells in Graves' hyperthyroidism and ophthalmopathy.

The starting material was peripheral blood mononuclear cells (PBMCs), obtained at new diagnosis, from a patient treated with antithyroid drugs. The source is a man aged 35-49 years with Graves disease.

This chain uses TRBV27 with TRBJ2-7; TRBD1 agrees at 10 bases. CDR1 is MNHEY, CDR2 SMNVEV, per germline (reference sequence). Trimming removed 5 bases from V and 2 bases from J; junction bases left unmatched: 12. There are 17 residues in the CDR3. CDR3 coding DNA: TGTGCCAGCAGTACCCGATTGGGACAGGGGATCACCTACGAGCAGTACTTC. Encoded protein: CASSTRLGQGITYEQYF.

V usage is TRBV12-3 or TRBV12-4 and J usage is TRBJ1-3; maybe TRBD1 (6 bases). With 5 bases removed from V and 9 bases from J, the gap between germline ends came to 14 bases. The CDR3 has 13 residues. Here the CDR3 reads CASSPTGPITIYF. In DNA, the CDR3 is TGTGCCAGCAGTCCCACAGGGCCCATCACCATATATTTT.

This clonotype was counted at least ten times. The CDR3 region is CASSEYRPGPRRSEQYF. In DNA, the CDR3 is TGTGCCAGCAGTGAATACCGGCCCGGGCCCCGTAGGTCCGAGCAGTACTTC. This chain uses TRBV28 with TRBJ2-7; D uncertain. CDR3 length: 17 residues. Trimming shortened V by 5 bases and J by 6 bases, and 26 bases separated the two germline ends. The V gene's germline CDR1 is MDHEN and CDR2 SYDVKM.

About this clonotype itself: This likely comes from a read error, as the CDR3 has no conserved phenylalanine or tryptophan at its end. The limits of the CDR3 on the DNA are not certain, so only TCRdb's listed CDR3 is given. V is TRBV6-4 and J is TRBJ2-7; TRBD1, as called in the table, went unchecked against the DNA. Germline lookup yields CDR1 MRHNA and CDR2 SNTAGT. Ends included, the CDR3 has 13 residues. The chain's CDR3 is CASSCLQGDRDCN.

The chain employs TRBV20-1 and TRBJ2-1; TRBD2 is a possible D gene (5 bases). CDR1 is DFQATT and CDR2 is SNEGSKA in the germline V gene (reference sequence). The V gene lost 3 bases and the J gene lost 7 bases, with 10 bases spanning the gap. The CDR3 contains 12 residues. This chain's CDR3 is CSASPGWNEQFF. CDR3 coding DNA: TGCAGTGCTAGCCCGGGGTGGAATGAGCAGTTCTTC.

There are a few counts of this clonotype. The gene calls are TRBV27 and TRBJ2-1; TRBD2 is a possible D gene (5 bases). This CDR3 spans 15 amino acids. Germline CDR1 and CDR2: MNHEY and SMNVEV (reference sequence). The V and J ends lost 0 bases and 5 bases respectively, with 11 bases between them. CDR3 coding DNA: TGTGCCAGCAGTTTATCGATCCTACTAGACAATGAGCAGTTCTTC. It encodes CASSLSILLDNEQFF.

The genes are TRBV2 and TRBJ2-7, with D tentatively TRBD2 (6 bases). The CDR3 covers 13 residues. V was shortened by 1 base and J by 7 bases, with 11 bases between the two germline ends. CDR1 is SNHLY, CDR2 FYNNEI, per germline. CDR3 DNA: TGTGCCAGCAGTGAAGTCGGGGGAGGAGAGCAGTACTTC. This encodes CASSEVGGGEQYF.

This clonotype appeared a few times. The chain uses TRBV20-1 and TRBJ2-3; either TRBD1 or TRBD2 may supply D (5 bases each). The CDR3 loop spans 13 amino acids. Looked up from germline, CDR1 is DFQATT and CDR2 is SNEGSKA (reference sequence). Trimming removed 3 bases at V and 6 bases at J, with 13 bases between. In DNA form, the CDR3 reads TGCAGTGCTAGGAGGAGATGGGGGGATACGCAGTATTTT. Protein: CSARRRWGDTQYF.

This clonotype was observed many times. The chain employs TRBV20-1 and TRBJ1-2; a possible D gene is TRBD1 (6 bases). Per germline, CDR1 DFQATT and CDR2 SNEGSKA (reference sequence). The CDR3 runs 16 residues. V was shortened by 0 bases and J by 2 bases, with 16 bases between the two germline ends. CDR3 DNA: TGCAGTGCTAGAGACGACAGGTTCAAGGCCAACTATGGCTACACCTTC. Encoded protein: CSARDDRFKANYGYTF.

The CDR3 spells CSVPEATDTQYF. The CDR3 DNA reads TGCAGCGTTCCGGAGGCCACAGATACGCAGTATTTT. The rearrangement uses TRBV29-1 and TRBJ2-3; a weak D match, TRBD2 (5 bases). The V end lost 5 bases, the J end lost 2 bases, and 8 bases lay between the germline ends. Germline lookup yields CDR1 SQVTM and CDR2 ANQGSEA. CDR3 size: 12 residues.

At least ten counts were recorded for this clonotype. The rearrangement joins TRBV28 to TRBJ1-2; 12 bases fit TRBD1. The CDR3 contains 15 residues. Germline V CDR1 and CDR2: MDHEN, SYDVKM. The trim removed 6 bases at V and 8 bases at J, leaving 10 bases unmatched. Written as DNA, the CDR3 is TGTGCCAGCAGCACGGGACAGGGGGCGCGAACCGGCTACACCTTC. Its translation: CASSTGQGARTGYTF.

CDR3 DNA: TGTGCCACCAGCAGAGATTTATCTTTTAATGAAAAACTGTTTTTT. It encodes CATSRDLSFNEKLFF. The rearrangement joins TRBV15 to TRBJ1-4; D gene unclear. The length of the CDR3 is 15 residues. Looked up from germline, CDR1 is LNHNV and CDR2 is YYDKDF (reference sequence). V lost 0 bases and J lost 4, with 9 bases in between.

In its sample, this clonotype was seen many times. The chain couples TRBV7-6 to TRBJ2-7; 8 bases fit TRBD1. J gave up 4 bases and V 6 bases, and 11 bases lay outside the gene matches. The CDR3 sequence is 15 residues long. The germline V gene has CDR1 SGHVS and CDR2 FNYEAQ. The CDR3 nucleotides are TGTGCCAGCAGTTTCGGACAGGGTCCTGGGTACGAGCAGTACTTC. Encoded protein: CASSFGQGPGYEQYF.

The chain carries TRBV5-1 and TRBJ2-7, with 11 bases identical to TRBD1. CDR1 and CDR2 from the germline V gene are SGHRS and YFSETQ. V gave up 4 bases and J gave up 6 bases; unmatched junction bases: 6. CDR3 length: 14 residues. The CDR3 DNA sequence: TGCGCCAGCAGCGTGGGACAGGGGGTTTTCGAGCAGTACTTC. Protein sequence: CASSVGQGVFEQYF.

CDR3 sequence: CASSQDDRGSNEQYF. In DNA, the CDR3 is TGCGCCAGCAGCCAAGATGACAGGGGTTCCAACGAGCAGTACTTC. This sequence joins TRBV4-1 and TRBJ2-7; TRBD1 matches at 8 bases. This CDR3 region has 15 residues. Germline V lookup: CDR1 MGHRA, CDR2 YSYEKL. Trimming removed 0 bases from V and 5 bases from J; junction bases left unmatched: 6.

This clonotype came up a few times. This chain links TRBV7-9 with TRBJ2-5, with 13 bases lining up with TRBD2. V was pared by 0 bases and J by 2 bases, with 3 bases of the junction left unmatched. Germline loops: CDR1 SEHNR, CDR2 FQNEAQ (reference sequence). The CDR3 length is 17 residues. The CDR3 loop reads CASSLAGGLAGQETQYF. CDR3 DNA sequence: TGTGCCAGCAGCTTAGCGGGGGGACTAGCGGGACAAGAGACCCAGTACTTC.

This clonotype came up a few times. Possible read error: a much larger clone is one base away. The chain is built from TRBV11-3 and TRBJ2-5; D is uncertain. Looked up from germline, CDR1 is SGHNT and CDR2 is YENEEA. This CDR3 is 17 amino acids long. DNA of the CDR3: TGTGCCAGCAGCTTAGCTACAGTCTTTGAGTCGACGGAGACCCGGTACTTC. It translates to CASSLATVFESTETRYF.

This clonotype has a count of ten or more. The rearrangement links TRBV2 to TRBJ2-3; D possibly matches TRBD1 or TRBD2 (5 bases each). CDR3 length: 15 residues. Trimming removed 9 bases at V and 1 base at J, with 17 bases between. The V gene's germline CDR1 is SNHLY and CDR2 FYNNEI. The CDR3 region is CARSWGKSRTDTQYF. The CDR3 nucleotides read TGTGCCAGAAGTTGGGGGAAATCTCGCACAGATACGCAGTATTTT.